This is a list of T cell receptor beta chains from one sample in a study of T-cell reconstitution after alpha-beta-depleted transplantation in children. TCRdb fed the PCR reads into MiXCR, producing one record per CDR3 protein. The table shows fewer than 750,000 distinct CDR3 sequences, with around 23% occurring only once. Sequenced here: PBMCs, mostly from graft donor cells, sampled 360 days after TCRalphabeta/CD19-depleted stem cell transplant. The receptors come from a boy in the first two years of life who had a stem cell transplant for acute myeloid leukemia, so the T cells may come from the graft donor. Both conserved end residues are part of each CDR3. The D gene is left open where the match is weak. The size entry is marked missing in some rows and otherwise reads once, few, many or a size class.

CDR3nt | CDR3aa | v_gene | d_gene | j_gene | abundance
TGCGCCAGCCAGCGGGAGACAGGAGCGGACACTGAAGCTTTCTTT | CASQRETGADTEAFF | TRBV5-1 | . | TRBJ1-1 | many
TGTGCCATCAGTGAGGGGACGGTCTCTGGGGCCAACGTCCTGACTTTC | CAISEGTVSGANVLTF | TRBV10-3 | . | TRBJ2-6 | .
TGCAGTGCTAGCCCGACTAGCGGTCAAGAGACCCAGTACTTC | CSASPTSGQETQYF | TRBV20-1 | TRBD2 | TRBJ2-5 | .
TGCAGCGTGCCCGGGATTTGGGGAACTGAAGCTTTCTTT | CSVPGIWGTEAFF | TRBV29-1 | . | TRBJ1-1 | few
TGTGCCAGCAGTCCCCTAGCCGGATTTGAAGCTTTCTTT | CASSPLAGFEAFF | TRBV6-6 | . | TRBJ1-1 | .
TGCGCCAGCAGCCCACAACTCCCGGAGAAGCAGTACTTC | CASSPQLPEKQYF | TRBV4-1 | . | TRBJ2-7 | many
TGTGCCAGCAGTTACGAGGGGGCCCAAGAGACCCAGTACTTC | CASSYEGAQETQYF | TRBV6-5 | TRBD1 | TRBJ2-5 | few
TGTGCCACCAGCAGAGCTCAGGGGGGGGGTTACAATGAGCAGTTCTTC | CATSRAQGGGYNEQFF | TRBV15 | . | TRBJ2-1 | .
TGTGCCAGCAGCCTGGGACAGGGGGCACGTATCTCCGAGCAGTACTTC | CASSLGQGARISEQYF | TRBV11-1 | TRBD1 | TRBJ2-7 | many
TGTGCCAGCAGCCGGACTCTGCCAGTCGATACGCAGTATTTT | CASSRTLPVDTQYF | TRBV7-9 | . | TRBJ2-3 | .
TGCGCCAGCGCCCCACAGGGGTCCTCCTACAATGAGCAGTTCTTC | CASAPQGSSYNEQFF | TRBV5-1 | TRBD1 | TRBJ2-1 | .